The 17 T cell receptor beta chains below all came from one sample that was sequenced in a study of quantifying T cell responses using KT2 cells (dated by TCRdb to about 2017). Regarding the research as a whole: RNA was DNase-treated and reverse transcribed with TCR alpha and beta constant-region primers, mostly using SuperScript III.

Library prep was done by UMI-ligation and nested PCR. Sequencing was carried out with an Illumina MiSeq. Using T4 RNA ligase 1, a single-stranded oligonucleotide bearing the Illumina SP2 sequence plus a UMI was ligated onto the 3' end of the cDNA. PCR1 was run for 4 to 5 cycles (98 degrees C for 15 s, 69 degrees C for 30 s, 72 degrees C for 40 s), and an equimolar mix of RC1.1 and RC1.2, covering TRBC1 and TRBC2, was used as the beta primer. TCRdb trimmed the raw reads at Q25, called clones with MiXCR and kept productive beta chains. Merged by CDR3 protein, the rows form single entries marked with the most common genes and DNA. Across this sample there are 25,000 to 35,000 distinct CDR3 sequences, with 7.3% seen only once. Less than 20% of the sample comes from the top ten. The specimen was PBMCs spiked with cells of the T cell clone KT2. Source of these receptors: a human donor.

The rearrangement uses TRBV5-1 and TRBJ2-5, with TRBD1 identical over 7 bases. The V segment lost 4 bases and the J segment 1 base; nucleotides outside the gene matches: 4. The germline V gene encodes CDR1 SGHRS and CDR2 YFSETQ. CDR3 size: 14 residues. CDR3 loop: CASSPGTAQETQYF. CDR3 bases: TGCGCCAGCAGCCCTGGGACAGCCCAAGAGACCCAGTACTTC. Full variable domain (remainder filled in from reference TRBV5-1 and TRBJ2-5): KAGVTQTPRYLIKTRGQQVTLSCSPISGHRSVSWYQQTPGQGLQFLFEYFSETQRNKGNFPGRFSGRQFSNSRSEMNVSTLELGDSALYLCASSPGTAQETQYFGPGTRLLVL.

This clonotype showed up many times. This chain joins TRBV20-1 and TRBJ1-2, with D unclear. The germline V gene has CDR1 DFQATT and CDR2 SNEGSKA (reference sequence). Trimming removed 1 base at V and 4 bases at J, with 7 bases between. The CDR3 covers 12 residues. CDR3 DNA: TGCAGTGCTAGAGTGGGCAGCTATGGCTACACCTTC. Translating it yields CSARVGSYGYTF.

This clonotype was seen repeatedly, ten times or more. The V and J genes are TRBV29-1 and TRBJ2-2; TRBD1 might be the D (6 bases). The CDR3 loop spans 14 amino acids. Germline-derived CDR1 and CDR2 are SQVTM and ANQGSEA. V was trimmed by 6 bases and J by 0 bases, leaving 11 bases between them. CDR3 bases: TGCAGCGTAAGGACAGTTACGAACACCGGGGAGCTGTTTTTT. Its translation is CSVRTVTNTGELFF.

The sample holds many counts of this clonotype. The rearrangement uses TRBV28 and TRBJ1-1, with 7 bases lining up with TRBD1. The germline V gene encodes CDR1 MDHEN and CDR2 SYDVKM. V lost 5 bases to trimming and J lost 2 bases; unmatched junction nucleotides: 17. The CDR3 consists of 18 residues. Here the CDR3 reads CASSTYFRDRVYNTEAFF. As DNA, the CDR3 is TGTGCCAGCAGTACCTACTTCCGGGACAGAGTCTACAACACTGAAGCTTTCTTT.

This clonotype was detected many times. The CDR3 nucleotides are TGCAGCCACCGGGACTACCGCACCGGGGAGCTGTTTTTT. Translated, it gives CSHRDYRTGELFF. J is TRBJ2-2 and V is TRBV29-1, with 7 bases aligning to TRBD2. Germline CDR1 and CDR2: SQVTM and ANQGSEA. The CDR3 runs to 13 residues. The J segment lost 4 bases and the V segment lost 8 bases, leaving 7 bases of the junction unmatched.

The genes are TRBV29-1 and TRBJ2-3; a possible D gene is TRBD2 (6 bases). CDR1 and CDR2 from the germline V gene are SQVTM and ANQGSEA. This CDR3 has 11 residues. V lost 2 bases and J lost 11, with 11 bases in between. Written as DNA, the CDR3 is TGCAGCGTTGAATTACGGGGGATGCAGTATTTT. This sequence encodes CSVELRGMQYF.

In this sample, this clonotype turned up many times. The J gene is TRBJ1-2, the V gene TRBV30, with D possibly matching TRBD1 (6 bases). The CDR3 has 11 residues. V lost 3 bases and J 8 bases, leaving 10 bases between the germline ends. CDR1 is GTSNPN and CDR2 is SVGIG in the germline V gene (reference sequence). The CDR3 here is CAWSGGAGYTF. CDR3 nucleotides: TGTGCCTGGAGCGGGGGGGCCGGCTACACCTTC.

This clonotype was seen ten or more times. V usage is TRBV7-9 and J usage is TRBJ2-3; 7 bases agree with TRBD1. Germline V lookup: CDR1 SEHNR, CDR2 FQNEAQ (reference sequence). The CDR3 is 12 amino acids. The J segment lost 6 bases and the V segment lost 5 bases, leaving 2 bases of the junction unmatched. The CDR3 sequence: CASSVTGDTQYF. The CDR3 coding sequence is TGTGCCAGCAGCGTGACAGGGGATACGCAGTATTTT.

J is TRBJ2-1 and V is TRBV9; 9 nucleotides align to TRBD1. The CDR3 consists of 13 residues. Trimming removed 6 bases from V and 7 bases from J; junction bases left unmatched: 5. Germline V gene lookup returns CDR1 SGDLS and CDR2 YYNGEE. The CDR3, as DNA: TGTGCCAGCACGGGACAGGGTGCGAATGAGCAGTTCTTC. Translated: CASTGQGANEQFF.

Many counts were recorded for this clonotype. The chain's CDR3 is CASSVGGQETDTQYF. CDR3 DNA: TGTGCCAGCAGCGTAGGGGGACAGGAGACAGATACGCAGTATTTT. This chain connects TRBV9 to TRBJ2-3; 8 bases are a match to TRBD1. The CDR3 loop spans 15 amino acids. With V trimmed by 0 bases and J by 3 bases, 3 bases remained unmatched. The germline CDR1 and CDR2 sequences are SGDLS and YYNGEE.

This clonotype was seen ten or more times. The chain uses TRBV6-2 or TRBV6-3 and TRBJ1-2, with D hard to call. V was shortened by 0 bases and J by 0 bases, with 8 bases between the two germline ends. The CDR3 spans 15 residues. Per germline, CDR1 MNHEY and CDR2 SVGEGT. The CDR3 nucleotides read TGTGCCAGCAGTTACTCGAATCATCCTAACTATGGCTACACCTTC. It yields the protein CASSYSNHPNYGYTF.

This clonotype has ten or more counts. The V gene is TRBV30, the J gene TRBJ1-1; TRBD1 agrees at 7 bases. Germline trimming cut 0 bases from V and 8 bases from J; bases unmatched to any gene: 9. CDR1 and CDR2 from the germline V gene are GTSNPN and SVGIG (reference sequence). CDR3 length: 14 residues. CDR3: CAWSVIGRGSEAFF. The CDR3 bases are TGTGCCTGGAGTGTAATTGGCAGGGGGTCCGAAGCTTTCTTT.

This clonotype was counted between two and nine times. The chain couples TRBV12-3 or TRBV12-4 to TRBJ1-2; D possibly corresponds to TRBD1 (5 bases). The CDR3 has 14 residues. V shed 7 bases and J shed 5 bases, with 17 bases lying between them. The CDR3 protein is CASNNFLAGYGYTF. The CDR3 coding sequence is TGTGCCAGCAACAACTTCTTGGCAGGGTATGGCTACACCTTC.

This clonotype occurred a few times. The genes are TRBV11-2 and TRBJ2-5; 8 nucleotides match TRBD1. CDR1 is SGHAT and CDR2 is FQNNGV in the germline V gene. The CDR3 runs 14 residues. Losses at the gene ends were 5 bases for V and 5 bases for J; bases not matched to a gene: 7. This chain's CDR3 is CASSPGTGLETQYF. The CDR3 bases are TGTGCCAGCAGCCCCGGGACAGGTCTGGAGACCCAGTACTTC.

A few counts support this clonotype. The chain carries TRBV3-1 and TRBJ1-1; TRBD1 is a possible D gene (6 bases). V was pared by 1 base and J by 0 bases, with 12 bases between. CDR1 and CDR2 (germline): LGHDT, YNNKEL (reference sequence). The CDR3 totals 16 residues. The chain's CDR3 is CASSQATGSMNTEAFF. CDR3 nucleotides: TGTGCCAGCAGCCAAGCCACAGGGAGCATGAACACTGAAGCTTTCTTT.

This clonotype was found many times. The V and J genes are TRBV7-6 and TRBJ2-5; either TRBD1 or TRBD2 may fit D (5 bases each). This CDR3 contains 14 residues. Germline-derived CDR1 and CDR2 are SGHVS and FNYEAQ. V lost 4 bases, J lost 5 bases, and 14 bases lay in between. The CDR3 bases are TGTGCCAGCAGCTCGGGACCTCCAGTGGAGACCCAGTACTTC. It specifies CASSSGPPVETQYF.

The table lists this clonotype with many counts. V usage is TRBV12-3 or TRBV12-4 and J usage is TRBJ1-6, with no clear D. The CDR3 consists of 14 residues. The V and J ends lost 4 bases and 10 bases respectively, with 14 bases between them. The CDR3 DNA sequence: TGTGCCAGCAGTTGGACCGTGCCCGGCTCACCCCTCCACTTT. This codes for CASSWTVPGSPLHF.